These T cell receptor beta chains were read from a single sample in a study of T cells in Graves' hyperthyroidism and ophthalmopathy. TCRdb redid the calling of the multiplex PCR reads with MiXCR, one entry per CDR3 protein. The repertoire holds fewer than 750,000 distinct CDR3 sequences, with 14% to 15% as singletons. Sequences were obtained from blood. These receptor sequences come from a woman between 40 and 50 years old with Graves' ophthalmopathy. The CDR3 runs from the conserved cysteine through the conserved F or W. The D gene is left open where the match is weak. Part of the rows lack a size; the others show once, few, many or a class for expanded clones.

j_call clone_size d_call v_call cdr3_nt cdr3_aa
TRBJ2-5 NA TRBD1 TRBV4-1 TGCGCCAGCAGCCAAGATCTTCAAAGGGGGCTGGGTATGGAGACCCAGTACTTC CASSQDLQRGLGMETQYF
TRBJ2-2 NA TRBD2 TRBV6-1 TGTGCCAGCAGTGAACTTCCGGGGGGAGTAGGTACCGGGGAGCTGTTTTTT CASSELPGGVGTGELFF
TRBJ2-7 few TRBD2 TRBV5-1 TGCGCCAGCAGCTCCCTAGCGGGAGTTGACTACGAGCAGTACTTC CASSSLAGVDYEQYF
TRBJ1-5 few NA TRBV6-2/TRBV6-3 TGTGCCAGCAGTTCACGGGGCCCCAGTCAGCCCCAGCATTTT CASSSRGPSQPQHF
TRBJ2-3 many NA TRBV27 TGTGCCAGCAGTTTATTCACCAGAACAGATACGCAGTATTTT CASSLFTRTDTQYF
TRBJ2-2 few TRBD1 TRBV5-1 TGCGCCAGCACTATGGGACAGGGGAACACCGGGGAGCTGTTTTTT CASTMGQGNTGELFF
TRBJ2-2 many TRBD1 TRBV28 TGTGCCAGCAGCCCCGGCCCACTGGGACAGGGGTCCTACACCGGGGAGCTGTTTTTT CASSPGPLGQGSYTGELFF
TRBJ2-7 many NA TRBV7-2 TGTGCCAGCAGCTTATCTAACCTAAATTACGAGCAGTACTTC CASSLSNLNYEQYF
TRBJ1-2 NA TRBD1 TRBV3-1 TGTGCCAGCAGCCAAGAGGGGGTCAGGGGGCGCGGTGGCTACACCTTC CASSQEGVRGRGGYTF
TRBJ1-5 few TRBD1 TRBV4-1 TGCGCCAGCAGCCAAGGGACAGGGGATAGACAGCCCCAGCATTTT CASSQGTGDRQPQHF
TRBJ2-7 NA TRBD1 TRBV6-1 TGTGCCAGCAGTCCCAAAGGACAGGGAAACTACTACGAGCAGTACTTC CASSPKGQGNYYEQYF
TRBJ2-5 many TRBD2 TRBV10-1 TGCGCCAGCAGTGAGTCGAAATTAGCGGGAGGACAAGAGACCCAGTACTTC CASSESKLAGGQETQYF
TRBJ2-7 many TRBD2 TRBV28 TGTGCCAGCAGCCCCCTAGCGGACAACAACTACGAGCAGTACTTC CASSPLADNNYEQYF
TRBJ1-5 many TRBD1 TRBV20-1 TGCAGTGCTAGTGGGACAGGGAAGAAACAGCCCCAGCATTTT CSASGTGKKQPQHF
TRBJ2-2 many NA TRBV27 TGTGCCACCTCTGGGGGACTTCCGAACACCGGGGAGCTGTTTTTT CATSGGLPNTGELFF
TRBJ1-2 NA NA TRBV10-3 TGTGCCATCACTGCTGGGGGAAACTATGGCTACACCTTC CAITAGGNYGYTF
TRBJ1-1 many TRBD1 TRBV28 TGTGCCAGCAGTCTCCTACCAGGGGGTACTGAAGCTTTCTTT CASSLLPGGTEAFF
TRBJ1-2 few TRBD1 TRBV10-1 TGCGCCAGCAGTACCGGGACAGGGGATGGCTACACCTTC CASSTGTGDGYTF
TRBJ2-5 many TRBD2 TRBV20-1 TGCAGTGCTAGCACTAGCGGGGAAGAGACCCAGTACTTC CSASTSGEETQYF
TRBJ2-6 many NA TRBV18 TGTGCCAGCTCACCAAGATCAGGACAGTCCATCTTGGCCAACGTCCTGACTTTC CASSPRSGQSILANVLTF
TRBJ1-5 few NA TRBV28 TGTGCCAGCAGGGCCAGGGTGAATCAGCCCCAGCATTTT CASRARVNQPQHF
TRBJ2-2 few NA TRBV19 TGTGCCAGTAGTAACGCAACCCGGGGGCCTCCCCGGGAGCTGTTTTTT CASSNATRGPPRELFF
TRBJ2-7 many NA TRBV30 TGTGCCTGGACGGGAACCCCAACCTACGAGCAGTACTTC CAWTGTPTYEQYF
TRBJ2-7 NA NA TRBV20-1 TGCAGTGCTACGGCAAGACTCGGATCCTACGAGCAGTACTTC CSATARLGSYEQYF
TRBJ1-2 many TRBD1 TRBV28 TGTGCCAGCACCCCGGGACAGAACCTAGTCTATGGCTACACCTTC CASTPGQNLVYGYTF
TRBJ2-6 many NA TRBV7-8 TGTGCCAGCAGCTTAGCCCCGGGAAAGTCAGGGGCCAACGTCCTGACTTTC CASSLAPGKSGANVLTF
TRBJ2-7 many NA TRBV12-3/TRBV12-4 TGTGCCAGCAGTTTAGCCCCGTCGGGGGAAACGGTGGAGCAGTACTTC CASSLAPSGETVEQYF
TRBJ1-1 few TRBD1 TRBV4-1 TGCGCCAGCAGCCAAGACGTGACAGGGGCTGGGAACACTGAAGCTTTCTTT CASSQDVTGAGNTEAFF
TRBJ2-2 few NA TRBV24-1 TGTGCCACCAGTGAACTGGGGGCGGCTTCCGGGGAGCTGTTTTTT CATSELGAASGELFF
TRBJ2-7 many NA TRBV4-1 TGCGCCAGCAGCCTAGGTACAGGGTCGGTTTACGAGCAGTACTTC CASSLGTGSVYEQYF
TRBJ2-7 many NA TRBV28 TGTGCCAGCAGTTTTAGTGGGAGTTTCATCCACGAGCAGTACTTC CASSFSGSFIHEQYF
TRBJ2-5 many NA TRBV11-2 TGTGCCAGCAGCTTATTTGGAGGGATGGAGGTAGAGACCCAGTACTTC CASSLFGGMEVETQYF
TRBJ1-5 many NA TRBV27 TGTGCCAGCTCCACCACAGGTATTCAAAGCAATCAGCCCCAGCATTTT CASSTTGIQSNQPQHF
TRBJ1-1 many NA TRBV12-3/TRBV12-4 TGTGCCAGCAGTCGACCGACAGAGAACACTGAAGCTTTCTTT CASSRPTENTEAFF
TRBJ1-1 NA TRBD1 TRBV18 TGTGCCAGCTCACCCTCAGGACAGGGGAGAGGAGCTTTCTTT CASSPSGQGRGAFF
TRBJ1-2 many NA TRBV7-8 TGTGCCAGCAGCCCGCGGACCGGAGGTATCAACTATGGCTACACCTTC CASSPRTGGINYGYTF
TRBJ2-5 NA NA TRBV15 TGTGCCACCAGCACGGATGATGGCGGACAAGAGACCCAGTACTTC CATSTDDGGQETQYF
TRBJ2-7 many TRBD2 TRBV7-9 TGTGCCAGCAGCTTATCCCGTGGGCAAGCGGGAGTTTACGAGCAGTACTTC CASSLSRGQAGVYEQYF
TRBJ2-7 NA NA TRBV6-5 TGTGCCAGCAGTTTATACACCAGCTCCTACGAGCAGTACTTC CASSLYTSSYEQYF
TRBJ2-7 many TRBD1 TRBV10-3 TGTGCCATCAGTGAGTCCGGACAGGGGACCGACTCCTACGAGCAGTACTTC CAISESGQGTDSYEQYF
TRBJ1-1 many TRBD1 TRBV27 TGTGCCAGCACCCTAGGACAGGGGAGCACTGAAGCTTTCTTT CASTLGQGSTEAFF
TRBJ2-7 many NA TRBV6-5 TGTGCCAGCAGTTACGGGACCCCTCCGAGCGAGCAGTACTTC CASSYGTPPSEQYF
TRBJ1-1 many NA TRBV5-1 TGCGCCAGCAGCTTGGGCCCAACGGCTTTCTTT CASSLGPTAFF
TRBJ2-7 many TRBD2 TRBV7-9 TGTGCCAGCAGCTTGCAGGGAGGGCCCTACGAGCAGTACTTC CASSLQGGPYEQYF
TRBJ1-3 NA NA TRBV4-3 TGCGCCAGCAGCCAAACCGATGCCCGGACCTCTGGAAACACCATATATTTT CASSQTDARTSGNTIYF
TRBJ1-2 many NA TRBV6-1 TGTGCCAGCAGTGAAACAGGGAGGTATGGCTACACCTTC CASSETGRYGYTF
TRBJ2-5 few NA TRBV7-4 TGTGCCAGCAGCAACCTAGCGAGCCAAGAGACCCAGTACTTC CASSNLASQETQYF
TRBJ2-2 many TRBD2 TRBV19 TGTGCCAGTAGTATAGACCCGACTAGCTGGAGCACCGGGGAGCTGTTTTTT CASSIDPTSWSTGELFF
TRBJ2-1 many NA TRBV5-1 TGCGCCAGCAGCTTCGGCTACGAAGGGGGAGGTGAGCAGTTCTTC CASSFGYEGGGEQFF
TRBJ2-6 NA NA TRBV18 TGTGCCAGCTCACCAAATTCGGCTCCGGGTGGGGCTGGGGCCAACGTCCTGACTTTC CASSPNSAPGGAGANVLTF
TRBJ2-7 many NA TRBV7-2 TGTGCCAGCTGCGTCCTGCCCTACGAGCAGTACTTC CASCVLPYEQYF
TRBJ2-7 many NA TRBV5-1 TGTGCCAGCAGTTTATCCCAGGGAAGCTACGAGCAGTACTTC CASSLSQGSYEQYF
TRBJ2-7 many NA TRBV4-1 TGCGCCAGCAGCCCCGCCAGGTCCCGAGGGGGAGGTGCCGGCTACGAGCAGTACTTC CASSPARSRGGGAGYEQYF
TRBJ2-7 many NA TRBV19 TGTGCCAGTAGTCAAGCGGTCCTCTACGAGCAGTACTTC CASSQAVLYEQYF
TRBJ1-3 many NA TRBV19 TGTGCCAGTAGTTTCCTGACCGGCTCTGGAAACACCATATATTTT CASSFLTGSGNTIYF
TRBJ1-5 many NA TRBV28 TGTGCCAGCAGATCCAGGGATCAGCCCCAGCATTTT CASRSRDQPQHF
TRBJ1-5 few NA TRBV18 TGTGCCAGCTGCCGACAGGACAATCAGCCCCAGCATTTT CASCRQDNQPQHF